This T cell receptor beta chain was recorded in a study of response to subunit inactivated influenza vaccine. TCRdb re-derived calls from the RT-PCR reads in MiXCR, one entry per CDR3 protein. This sample yields hundreds of thousands of distinct CDR3 sequences, of which around 13% are seen a single time; approximately 14% belongs to the top ten. Looked up from germline, CDR1 is SEHNR and CDR2 is FQNEAQ (reference sequence). This CDR3 has 15 amino acids. Unmatched junction bases numbered 8, after V lost 4 bases and J lost 4 bases. The V gene is TRBV7-9, the J gene TRBJ1-2; TRBD1 matches 8 bases. The sequencing used PBMCs from blood, collected about 40 days after vaccination. This clonotype originated in a man in his fifties or sixties who received an inactivated influenza vaccine. CDR3 nucleotide sequence: TGTGCCAGCAGCTCCCGGACAGGGTTGGCCTATGGCTACACCTTC. Translated, it gives CASSSRTGLAYGYTF. Variable domain in full (rest from reference TRBV7-9 and TRBJ1-2): DTGVSQNPRHKITKRGQNVTFRCDPISEHNRLYWYRQTLGQGPEFLTYFQNEAQLEKSRLLSDRFSAERPKGSFSTLEIQRTEQGDSAMYLCASSSRTGLAYGYTFGSGTRLTVV.